The 29 T cell receptor beta chains below all came from one sample that was sequenced in a study of blood T cell repertoires in COVID-19. Method: immunoSEQ multiplex PCR; TCRdb's copy keeps in-frame clones and lacks some. The sample shows tens of thousands of clones, 82% of them seen only once. Sequenced material: peripheral blood. The source is a human donor in a cohort sampled during active COVID-19.

The chain recombines TRBV6-5 with TRBJ1-5; D possibly corresponds to TRBD1 (5 bases). Per germline, CDR1 MNHEY and CDR2 SVGAGI. This CDR3 has 15 amino acids. V was shortened by 7 bases and J by 0 bases, with 13 bases between the two germline ends. The CDR3 DNA follows: TGTGCCAGCACCTTAACAGGATATAGCAATCAGCCCCAGCATTTT. Translated, it gives CASTLTGYSNQPQHF.

The count of this clone is one. The gene calls are TRBV5-1 and TRBJ1-1; no definite D call. V was trimmed by 4 bases and J by 1 base, leaving 17 bases between them. The CDR3 has 16 amino acids. Per germline, CDR1 SGHRS and CDR2 YFSETQ. CDR3 in DNA: TGCGCCAGCAGCCCCCTAGCGGGCAGGTCGAACACTGAAGCTTTCTTT. The encoded protein is CASSPLAGRSNTEAFF.

The CDR3: CASSFRSGGLNEQFF. The CDR3 DNA reads TGTGCCAGCAGTTTTAGAAGCGGGGGCCTCAATGAGCAGTTCTTC. V is TRBV28 and J is TRBJ2-1; TRBD2 aligns across 8 bases. Per germline, CDR1 MDHEN and CDR2 SYDVKM. J lost 6 bases, V lost 3 bases, and 7 bases had no gene match. This CDR3 spans 15 amino acids.

The chain recombines TRBV7-9 with TRBJ2-5; D remains ambiguous. Germline V gene lookup returns CDR1 SEHNR and CDR2 FQNEAQ (reference sequence). This CDR3 is built from 16 residues. The germline V and J ends were trimmed by 4 bases and 1 base, with 16 bases remaining between them. The CDR3 DNA reads TGTGCCAGCAGCTCCCCTACCCCAGGTATCCAAGAGACCCAGTACTTC. Translation: CASSSPTPGIQETQYF.

The CDR3: CASSSRSGISGNTIYF. The CDR3, as DNA: TGTGCCAGCAGTTCCCGCTCGGGGATTTCTGGAAACACCATATATTTT. The rearrangement uses TRBV6-5 and TRBJ1-3; the D is unclear. Germline lookup yields CDR1 MNHEY and CDR2 SVGAGI. Trimming took off 4 bases at V and 1 base at J, with 14 bases between the two ends. The CDR3 is 16 amino acids.

The chain recombines TRBV6-5 with TRBJ2-5, with D possibly being TRBD2 (7 bases). Germline V gives CDR1 MNHEY, CDR2 SVGAGI. The CDR3 loop spans 14 amino acids. Trimming took off 2 bases at V and 7 bases at J, with 14 bases between the two ends. The CDR3 bases are TGTGCCAGCAGTTACGGCGGGGGCAGGGGGACCCAGTACTTC. Its translation is CASSYGGGRGTQYF.

Only a few counts were recorded for this clone. The chain employs TRBV7-7 and TRBJ2-1, with 12 bases lining up with TRBD1. Trimming at V came to 3 bases and at J to 7 bases, leaving 4 bases not matched to a gene. The CDR3 has 15 amino acids. Germline CDR1 is SSHAT and CDR2 is FNYEAQ (reference sequence). CDR3: CASSFGTGGMNEQFF. For the CDR3, the DNA is TGTGCCAGCAGCTTCGGGACAGGGGGCATGAATGAGCAGTTCTTC.

This chain links TRBV13 with TRBJ1-1; TRBD1 matches at 8 bases. Germline CDR1 PRHDT, CDR2 FYEKMQ (reference sequence). Losses at the gene ends were 2 bases for V and 5 bases for J; bases not matched to a gene: 1. The CDR3 covers 13 residues. This chain's CDR3 is CASSLRQGTEAFF. The CDR3 DNA is TGTGCCAGCAGCTTACGACAGGGGACTGAAGCTTTCTTT.

V and J are TRBV7-9 and TRBJ2-7; TRBD1 is a possible D gene (6 bases). This CDR3 comprises 15 residues. Per the germline V gene, CDR1 is SEHNR and CDR2 is FQNEAQ (reference sequence). Trimming shortened V by 3 bases and J by 6 bases, and 18 bases separated the two germline ends. CDR3 region: CASSFGQINNREQYF. DNA for the CDR3: TGTGCCAGCAGCTTCGGACAGATAAACAACCGCGAGCAGTACTTC.

This rearrangement joins TRBV5-5 to TRBJ2-2; D is unresolved. The CDR3 has 14 amino acids. Germline assignment: CDR1 SGHKS and CDR2 YYEKEE (reference sequence). With 4 bases removed from V and 4 bases from J, the gap between germline ends came to 11 bases. The CDR3 DNA is TGTGCCAGCAGCCGTGAGCAGGCCACCGGGGAGCTGTTTTTT. Amino acid sequence: CASSREQATGELFF.

This chain links TRBV6-6 with TRBJ1-5, with 10 bases identical to TRBD1. Germline V gene data show CDR1 as MNHNY and CDR2 as SVGAGI (reference sequence). V lost 6 bases, J lost 5 bases, and 4 bases stayed unmatched. There are 14 residues in the CDR3. In DNA, the CDR3 is TGTGCCAGCAGATTCGGACAGGGGGATCAGCCCCAGCATTTT. It yields the protein CASRFGQGDQPQHF.

V and J are TRBV9 and TRBJ2-1; TRBD2 matches 13 bases. This CDR3 has 16 residues. V trimming: 3 bases; J trimming: 6 bases; junction bases outside the gene matches: 6. CDR1 is SGDLS, CDR2 YYNGEE, per germline. In nucleotides, the CDR3 is TGTGCCAGCAGCGCCAGACTAGCGGGGGGCCTCAATGAGCAGTTCTTC. It specifies CASSARLAGGLNEQFF.

The chain links TRBV5-4 to TRBJ2-2; a possible D gene is TRBD2 (6 bases). The ends were cut back, 2 bases at V and 1 base at J, with 12 bases in the middle. Germline CDR1 and CDR2: SGHNT and YYREEE (reference sequence). This CDR3 is 16 amino acids long. The CDR3 nucleotides read TGTGCCAGCAGCTTTGGCGGGATGGGGAACACCGGGGAGCTGTTTTTT. Protein sequence: CASSFGGMGNTGELFF. Supplemented by reference TRBV5-4 and TRBJ2-2, the full variable domain reads ETGVTQSPTHLIKTRGQQVTLRCSSQSGHNTVSWYQQALGQGPQFIFQYYREEENGRGNFPPRFSGLQFPNYSSELNVNALELDDSALYLCASSFGGMGNTGELFFGEGSRLTVL.

The chain has TRBV5-4 and TRBJ2-2, with D possibly TRBD1 on 5 matching bases. Germline assignment: CDR1 SGHNT and CDR2 YYREEE (reference sequence). V was trimmed by 3 bases and J by 3 bases, leaving 6 bases between them. This CDR3 contains 13 residues. The CDR3 DNA reads as TGTGCCAGCAGCTCCAGGGACACCGGGGAGCTGTTTTTT. It is translated as CASSSRDTGELFF.

V and J are TRBV10-3 and TRBJ1-1; maybe TRBD1 (6 bases). Germline-derived CDR1 and CDR2 are ENHRY and SYGVKD. V was shortened by 6 bases and J by 0 bases, with 11 bases between the two germline ends. The CDR3 has 14 residues. This CDR3 is CAIRDGQLNTEAFF. CDR3 bases: TGTGCCATCAGGGACGGACAGTTGAACACTGAAGCTTTCTTT.

The chain is built from TRBV2 and TRBJ2-7; 10 bases match TRBD1. Germline CDR1 SNHLY, CDR2 FYNNEI. The CDR3 is made up of 13 amino acids. After removal of 3 bases from V and 7 bases from J, the junction contained 3 bases not matched to a gene. In nucleotides, the CDR3 is TGTGCCAGCAGTGAGACAGGGGGCTGGGAGCAGTACTTC. Translation gives CASSETGGWEQYF.

The chain recombines TRBV27 with TRBJ1-1; a weak D match, TRBD1 (5 bases). The CDR3 contains 13 residues. V shed 0 bases and J shed 11 bases, with 13 bases lying between them. In germline, CDR1 is MNHEY, CDR2 SMNVEV (reference sequence). The CDR3 protein is CASSLSDRGDAFF. For the CDR3, the DNA is TGTGCCAGCAGTTTATCGGATCGGGGGGACGCTTTCTTT.

This clone was picked up a small number of times. The CDR3 reads CASSLRTVQYF. CDR3 DNA sequence: TGTGCCAGCAGCCTCCGGACAGTGCAGTACTTC. The chain employs TRBV12-3 or TRBV12-4 and TRBJ2-7; a possible D gene is TRBD1 (6 bases). V lost 6 bases, J lost 9 bases, and 12 bases lay in between. The CDR3 spans 11 residues.

This chain joins TRBV14 and TRBJ2-3; 11 bases map to TRBD2. This CDR3 comprises 19 residues. The trim removed 3 bases at V and 2 bases at J, leaving 13 bases unmatched. CDR1 is SGHDN, CDR2 FVKESK, per germline. The CDR3 loop reads CASSHEKRTSGGATDTQYF. Written as DNA, the CDR3 is TGTGCCAGCAGCCACGAAAAACGCACTAGCGGGGGAGCCACAGATACGCAGTATTTT.

This clone was seen ten or more times. The V gene is TRBV3-1 (or the pseudogene TRBV3-2), the J gene TRBJ1-1; D remains ambiguous. Germline-derived CDR1 and CDR2 are LGHDT and YNNKEL (reference sequence). Trimming took 3 bases from V and 6 from J, leaving 14 bases between them. CDR3 length: 14 amino acids. The CDR3 region has the DNA TGTGCCAGCAGCCACCACCGTACTAAATCTGAAGCTTTCTTT. This encodes CASSHHRTKSEAFF.

J is TRBJ1-5 and V is TRBV6-5; D gene ambiguous. CDR1 MNHEY and CDR2 SVGAGI come from the germline V gene. Trimming removed 7 bases from V and 0 bases from J, with 7 bases in between. The CDR3 extends over 13 amino acids. CDR3 in DNA: TGTGCCAGCAACGGTTATAGCAATCAGCCCCAGCATTTT. This translates into CASNGYSNQPQHF.

The J gene is TRBJ1-1, the V gene TRBV11-1, with D possibly TRBD1 on 6 matching bases. V was trimmed by 3 bases and J by 4 bases, leaving 9 bases between them. This CDR3 region has 13 residues. The germline V gene has CDR1 SGHAT and CDR2 FQDESV (reference sequence). The CDR3 nucleotides are TGTGCCAGCAGCTTCAAACAGGGCACTGAAGCTTTCTTT. Protein sequence: CASSFKQGTEAFF.

In DNA, the CDR3 is TGTGCCAGCAGCGAGTCCCTCGGGGGGGAGCAAGAGACCCAGTACTTC. This gives the protein CASSESLGGEQETQYF. The V and J genes are TRBV9 and TRBJ2-5; 8 bases fit TRBD2. Germline V gene lookup returns CDR1 SGDLS and CDR2 YYNGEE. Trimming cost V 3 bases and J 2 bases; bases outside gene matches: 9. The CDR3 is 16 amino acids. Looking up the rest from reference TRBV9 and TRBJ2-5 gives the full variable domain: DSGVTQTPKHLITATGQRVTLRCSPRSGDLSVYWYQQSLDQGLQFLIQYYNGEERAKGNILERFSAQQFPDLHSELNLSSLELGDSALYFCASSESLGGEQETQYFGPGTRLLVL.

Here the CDR3 DNA reads TGTGCCAGCAGCCCATCGTGGGCGGGCGAGCAGTACTTC. It encodes CASSPSWAGEQYF. The chain couples TRBV9 to TRBJ2-7; TRBD2 might be the D (5 bases). The CDR3 is 13 residues long. CDR1 is SGDLS and CDR2 is YYNGEE in the germline V gene. The V end lost 4 bases, the J end lost 6 bases, and 14 bases lay between the germline ends.

The chain links TRBV12-3 or TRBV12-4 to TRBJ2-7; 7 bases agree with TRBD1. V trimming: 6 bases; J trimming: 3 bases; junction bases outside the gene matches: 5. The CDR3 extends over 13 amino acids. DNA of the CDR3: TGTGCCAGCAGACAACGACAGGGCTACGAGCAGTACTTC. It specifies CASRQRQGYEQYF.

This chain connects TRBV19 to TRBJ1-2; 7 bases are shared with TRBD1. Germline-derived CDR1 and CDR2 are LNHDA and SQIVND (reference sequence). The CDR3 consists of 14 residues. Trimming took 1 base from V and 10 from J; bases not matched to a gene: 9. The CDR3 bases are TGTGCCAGTAGTATAGGTGACAGGGCGCCTCTCTACACCTTC. Its protein product is CASSIGDRAPLYTF. Using reference TRBV19 and TRBJ1-2 for the parts outside the CDR3, the full variable domain is DGGITQSPKYLFRKEGQNVTLSCEQNLNHDAMYWYRQDPGQGLRLIYYSQIVNDFQKGDIAEGYSVSREKKESFPLTVTSAQKNPTAFYLCASSIGDRAPLYTFGSGTRLTVV.

This chain uses TRBV5-1 with TRBJ2-1; 9 positions agree with TRBD1. The CDR3 runs to 14 residues. Germline lookup yields CDR1 SGHRS and CDR2 YFSETQ. Trimming took 2 bases from V and 4 from J; bases not matched to a gene: 1. The CDR3 nucleotides read TGCGCCAGCAGCTTAGGACAGGGGTACAATGAGCAGTTCTTC. This gives the protein CASSLGQGYNEQFF.

The chain carries TRBV2 and TRBJ1-6; a weak D match, TRBD1 (6 bases). Germline-derived CDR1 and CDR2 are SNHLY and FYNNEI. CDR3 length: 15 residues. Trimming stripped 8 bases from V and 5 bases from J, with 16 bases between. The CDR3 DNA follows: TGTGCCAGCGGGTACCGACAGGCCAATAATTCACCCCTCCACTTT. Its protein product is CASGYRQANNSPLHF.

The chain recombines TRBV24-1 with TRBJ1-2; 9 nucleotides line up with TRBD1. V gave up 3 bases and J gave up 3 bases; unmatched junction bases: 1. CDR1 is KGHDR, CDR2 SFDVKD, per germline. This CDR3 is built from 14 residues. For the CDR3, the DNA is TGTGCCACCAGTGATACAGGGGGCTACTATGGCTACACCTTC. It translates to CATSDTGGYYGYTF.